Following are 20 T cell receptor beta chains from one sample sequenced in a study of cytomegalovirus exposure and HLA in healthy donors (dated by TCRdb to the late 2010s). Library preparation was by the immunoSEQ multiplex PCR assay. A mixture of 60 forward primers for TCR Vbeta segments and 13 reverse primers for TCR Jbeta segments was used in the multiplex PCR. Drawn from immuneACCESS, this table holds only the in-frame rearrangements with V and J called that TCRdb kept. Clones are partly lost; checked studies trace under half to an unresolved V gene and leave the rest unexplained. This sample lists 95,000 to 150,000 clones; roughly 80% were detected once. The top ten hold 3.5% to 4.5% of the sample. The sequenced sample consisted of PBMCs. All receptors come from a man between 18 and 29 years old in good health and CMV-seropositive.

The rearrangement uses TRBV2 and TRBJ1-5, with 11 bases fitting TRBD1. V dropped 6 bases and J dropped 4; count of bases not matched to a gene: 11. The CDR3 has 17 amino acids. The germline V gene encodes CDR1 SNHLY and CDR2 FYNNEI. As DNA, the CDR3 is TGTGCCAGCAGCATAGGGACAGGGGGTTTGGGGAATCAGCCCCAGCATTTT. It yields the protein CASSIGTGGLGNQPQHF.

The chain combines TRBV19 with TRBJ1-4; D remains unclear. V was shortened by 6 bases and J by 0 bases, with 20 bases between the two germline ends. CDR1 and CDR2 (germline): LNHDA, SQIVND (reference sequence). The CDR3 is 18 amino acids. CDR3 sequence reads: CASSSGRAEIATNEKLFF. In DNA, the CDR3 is TGTGCCAGTAGCAGCGGTAGGGCAGAAATTGCAACTAATGAAAAACTGTTTTTT.

This clone was recorded only once. This rearrangement joins TRBV5-8 to TRBJ2-3, with D tentatively TRBD2 (6 bases). Trimming stripped 0 bases from V and 0 bases from J, with 8 bases between. The CDR3 spans 15 residues. Germline values: CDR1 SGHTS, CDR2 YDEGEE. DNA for the CDR3: TGTGCCAGCAGCTTGGCCGGGACTAGCACAGATACGCAGTATTTT. Translating gives CASSLAGTSTDTQYF. The complete variable domain, with remaining parts taken from reference TRBV5-8 and TRBJ2-3, reads EAGVTQSPTHLIKTRGQQATLRCSPISGHTSVYWYQQALGLGLQFLLWYDEGEERNRGNFPPRFSGRQFPNYSSELNVNALELEDSALYLCASSLAGTSTDTQYFGPGTRLTVL.

The chain links TRBV5-8 to TRBJ2-1; 12 bases are a match to TRBD1. The length of the CDR3 is 15 residues. V dropped 3 bases and J dropped 8; count of bases not matched to a gene: 6. Germline V CDR1 and CDR2: SGHTS, YDEGEE. The DNA of the CDR3 is TGTGCCAGCAGCTCGGGACAGGGGGCAAGGGATGAGCAGTTCTTC. Protein: CASSSGQGARDEQFF.

V and J are TRBV7-9 and TRBJ2-3; a possible D gene is TRBD2 (6 bases). Trimming cost V 5 bases and J 1 base, with 13 bases left between them. CDR1 is SEHNR, CDR2 FQNEAQ, per germline (reference sequence). The length of the CDR3 is 15 residues. The CDR3 loop reads CASSQTSEGTDTQYF. CDR3 nucleotide sequence: TGTGCCAGCAGCCAGACTAGTGAGGGCACAGATACGCAGTATTTT.

J is TRBJ2-7 and V is TRBV5-6; possible D gene TRBD1, 5 bases. The V gene lost 4 bases and the J gene lost 5 bases, with 13 bases spanning the gap. This CDR3 contains 13 residues. CDR1 is SGHDT, CDR2 YYEEEE, per germline. CDR3 in amino acids: CASSKGFRDEQYF. The CDR3 DNA reads as TGTGCCAGCAGCAAGGGGTTTCGGGACGAGCAGTACTTC. The full variable domain, in which reference TRBV5-6 and TRBJ2-7 provide the parts outside the CDR3, is DAGVTQSPTHLIKTRGQQVTLRCSPKSGHDTVSWYQQALGQGPQFIFQYYEEEERQRGNFPDRFSGHQFPNYSSELNVNALLLGDSALYLCASSKGFRDEQYFGPGTRLTVT.

The CDR3 protein is CASSGGPGLAGVPGTDTQYF. In DNA form, the CDR3 reads TGCGCCAGCAGCGGCGGGCCGGGACTAGCGGGCGTACCTGGTACAGATACGCAGTATTTT. The V gene is TRBV5-1, the J gene TRBJ2-3; 12 nucleotides agree with TRBD2. The CDR3 is 20 amino acids. CDR1 and CDR2 from the germline V gene are SGHRS and YFSETQ. With 4 bases clipped from V and 3 bases from J, the junction kept 18 bases outside the gene matches. Full variable domain (remainder filled in from reference TRBV5-1 and TRBJ2-3): KAGVTQTPRYLIKTRGQQVTLSCSPISGHRSVSWYQQTPGQGLQFLFEYFSETQRNKGNFPGRFSGRQFSNSRSEMNVSTLELGDSALYLCASSGGPGLAGVPGTDTQYFGPGTRLTVL.

The genes are TRBV19 and TRBJ2-7; D remains unclear. Germline lookup yields CDR1 LNHDA and CDR2 SQIVND (reference sequence). The V end was cut by 5 bases, the J end by 3 bases, with 5 bases between. The CDR3 covers 11 residues. CDR3 residues: CASSSYYEQYF. CDR3 DNA sequence: TGTGCCAGTAGTTCTTACTACGAGCAGTACTTC.

This sequence joins TRBV5-6 and TRBJ1-3, with D unclear. CDR1 and CDR2 (germline): SGHDT, YYEEEE. Trimming left V 4 bases short and J 4 bases short, with 12 bases between. CDR3 size: 14 residues. In DNA form, the CDR3 reads TGTGCCAGCAGCCTTTGGGCCGGAGGAAACACCATATATTTT. This encodes CASSLWAGGNTIYF.

This chain joins TRBV5-6 and TRBJ1-1, with D unresolved. CDR3 size: 14 residues. Looked up from germline, CDR1 is SGHDT and CDR2 is YYEEEE. The V end was cut by 1 base, the J end by 3 bases, with 10 bases between. The CDR3 nucleotides are TGTGCCAGCAGCTTGAGTGCGGGAGACACTGAAGCTTTCTTT. It codes for CASSLSAGDTEAFF.

This chain uses TRBV7-2 with TRBJ2-7; TRBD2 matches at 14 bases. The CDR3 is made up of 16 amino acids. Germline CDR1 reads SGHTA; CDR2 reads FQGNSA. J was trimmed by 4 bases and V by 4 bases; bases with no gene match: 6. The CDR3 sequence: CASSWTSGGTSYEQYF. DNA for the CDR3: TGTGCCAGCAGCTGGACTAGCGGGGGGACTTCTTACGAGCAGTACTTC.

This chain uses TRBV6-5 with TRBJ2-5; 8 bases line up with TRBD2. The CDR3 is 14 residues long. Looked up from germline, CDR1 is MNHEY and CDR2 is SVGAGI. Trimming took 3 bases from V and 5 from J; bases not matched to a gene: 5. The CDR3 reads CASSYLTSVETQYF. CDR3 DNA: TGTGCCAGCAGTTATCTGACTAGCGTTGAGACCCAGTACTTC.

V usage is TRBV2 and J usage is TRBJ1-2, with 11 bases identical to TRBD1. V lost 8 bases to trimming and J lost 8 bases; unmatched junction nucleotides: 7. This CDR3 spans 13 amino acids. Germline CDR1 and CDR2: SNHLY and FYNNEI. This chain's CDR3 is CASSDRGLYGYTF. CDR3 DNA sequence: TGTGCCAGCTCGGACAGGGGGCTTTACGGCTACACCTTC. Variable domain in full (rest from reference TRBV2 and TRBJ1-2): EPEVTQTPSHQVTQMGQEVILRCVPISNHLYFYWYRQILGQKVEFLVSFYNNEISEKSEIFDDQFSVERPDGSNFTLKIRSTKLEDSAMYFCASSDRGLYGYTFGSGTRLTVV.

This clone came up a few times. The CDR3 region is CASNYGQGRYEQYF. In nucleotides, the CDR3 is TGTGCCAGCAACTACGGACAGGGGCGGTACGAGCAGTACTTC. V and J are TRBV7-2 and TRBJ2-7; 9 positions agree with TRBD1. The CDR3 consists of 14 residues. V was pared by 7 bases and J by 4 bases, with 8 bases of the junction left unmatched. The germline CDR1 and CDR2 sequences are SGHTA and FQGNSA.

This clone was seen a single time. This chain links TRBV5-1 with TRBJ2-7; 11 bases fit TRBD2. The junction had 10 bases not matched to a gene; V was cut back by 1 base and J by 7 bases. The V gene's germline CDR1 is SGHRS and CDR2 YFSETQ. The CDR3 sequence is 16 residues long. CDR3 in amino acids: CASSLFSLAGGSEQYF. The CDR3 DNA sequence: TGCGCCAGCAGCTTGTTTTCCCTAGCGGGAGGAAGTGAGCAGTACTTC. The full variable domain, rest sourced from reference TRBV5-1 and TRBJ2-7, is KAGVTQTPRYLIKTRGQQVTLSCSPISGHRSVSWYQQTPGQGLQFLFEYFSETQRNKGNFPGRFSGRQFSNSRSEMNVSTLELGDSALYLCASSLFSLAGGSEQYFGPGTRLTVT.

This clone was counted a few times. The gene calls are TRBV14 and TRBJ2-2; perhaps TRBD2 as D (5 bases). The germline V and J ends were trimmed by 4 bases and 7 bases, with 13 bases remaining between them. Per germline, CDR1 SGHDN and CDR2 FVKESK. The CDR3 loop spans 14 amino acids. The CDR3 nucleotides are TGTGCCAGCAGCCTGAGGGCGGACGGCGGGGAGCTGTTTTTT. This codes for CASSLRADGGELFF.

CDR3 DNA sequence: TGCGCCAGCAGCTTGGATCCAGGGGGGTACGAGCAGTACTTC. Translating it yields CASSLDPGGYEQYF. The chain couples TRBV5-1 to TRBJ2-7, with D maybe TRBD1 (7 bases). The CDR3 runs to 14 residues. Deletions cut 0 bases from V and 4 bases from J, with 11 bases between. Germline CDR1 SGHRS, CDR2 YFSETQ. The entire variable domain, with the rest obtained from reference TRBV5-1 and TRBJ2-7, is as follows: KAGVTQTPRYLIKTRGQQVTLSCSPISGHRSVSWYQQTPGQGLQFLFEYFSETQRNKGNFPGRFSGRQFSNSRSEMNVSTLELGDSALYLCASSLDPGGYEQYFGPGTRLTVT.

The chain is built from TRBV4-3 and TRBJ2-3, with a weak D call TRBD1 (7 bases). V was pared by 3 bases and J by 4 bases, with 14 bases between. The V gene's germline CDR1 is LGHNA and CDR2 YSLEER. The CDR3 covers 15 residues. CDR3 in amino acids: CASSHGGTEADTQYF. CDR3 DNA: TGCGCCAGCAGCCATGGGGGGACAGAGGCAGATACGCAGTATTTT.

V and J are TRBV30 and TRBJ2-3; possibly TRBD1 for D (5 bases). Germline CDR1 is GTSNPN and CDR2 is SVGIG (reference sequence). Trimming cost V 5 bases and J 1 base, with 10 bases left between them. The CDR3 runs 13 residues. The CDR3 spells CAWAGIGTDTQYF. In DNA, the CDR3 is TGTGCCTGGGCAGGGATTGGCACAGATACGCAGTATTTT. The full variable domain, completed using reference TRBV30 and TRBJ2-3, is SQTIHQWPATLVQPVGSPLSLECTVEGTSNPNLYWYRQAAGRGLQLLFYSVGIGQISSEVPQNLSASRPQDRQFILSSKKLLLSDSGFYLCAWAGIGTDTQYFGPGTRLTVL.

The chain couples TRBV11-2 to TRBJ2-2, with 8 nucleotides matching TRBD2. CDR1 and CDR2 from the germline V gene are SGHAT and FQNNGV. V dropped 5 bases and J dropped 5; count of bases not matched to a gene: 10. This CDR3 is built from 16 residues. CDR3 DNA sequence: TGTGCCAGCAGCCCCGACGGGGGGGCGGGGACCGGGGAGCTGTTTTTT. It specifies CASSPDGGAGTGELFF.